Sequencing of this T cell receptor beta chain was carried out in a study of blood T cells in healthy people across ages (dated by TCRdb to the mid-2010s). General notes on the study: In model experiments, template switching captured roughly one uniquely barcoded TCR beta cDNA molecule for every two T cells. Donors of different ages were randomly distributed across sequencing lanes to avoid experimental bias. Using deep sequencing normalized with unique cDNA molecular identifiers, the study measured how TCR beta repertoire diversity changes with age. For two donors (one aged 18 to 30 and one aged 80 or older), the study analyzed two additional independent replicas of 1 million unique cDNA reads from the same blood draw. The donors were divided into four age groups: young (average about 16 years), middle-aged (around 37), aged (about 60) and long-lived (about 80). Overall results and qualifications from the work: Because the CMV infection status of the donors was unknown, age-related changes in expanded clonotypes may potentially have been confounded. There was a strong correlation between observed TCR beta diversity and the percentage of naive T cells measured by flow cytometry. Because profiling used bulk unsorted PBMCs, naive and antigen-experienced compartments could not be compared conclusively. The long-lived group showed more naive CD4+ T cells, fewer expanded clones and increased TCR diversity than the aged group, suggesting age selection. As age increased, observed TCR beta diversity per million T cells dropped in a roughly linear way, and a significant reduction was already evident by age about 36. Total diversity estimates from one million sequenced T cells were considered lower bounds and underestimates.

This clonotype was detected a few times. Its antigen remains unidentified. A much larger clone lies a single base off, so this may be a read error. Libraries were built with 5' RACE. Sequencing took place on an Illumina HiSeq 2500. A second PCR of roughly 7 to 11 cycles was performed with a sample-barcoded 5' primer and a J-beta primer mix. Each TCR beta cDNA molecule received a unique molecular identifier from a template-switch 5' adaptor carrying 12 random nucleotides. Each sample yielded at least 2.5 million CDR3-containing paired-end reads. The Mint cDNA synthesis kit, primed by a TRBC-specific oligonucleotide, was used to synthesize first-strand cDNA from all RNA. Following uracil-DNA glycosylase treatment, a first 18-cycle PCR with universal primers M1SS and BC2_uni_R was performed on all cDNA. For the original study's pipeline: Normalization of each sample was performed by random selection of 1 million high-quality reads, each carrying a distinct molecular identifier. Reads with shared molecular identifiers were discarded instead of being binned into consensus sequences. MiTCR, run with a Q25 quality threshold and the strictest error-elimination algorithm, handled CDR3 identification, clonotype clustering and error correction. Lower-bound total TCR beta diversity was estimated with a nonparametric unseen species model using Euler transformation. TCRdb trimmed the raw reads at Q25, called clones with MiXCR and kept productive beta chains. A single entry per CDR3 protein holds the most common genes and DNA from its merged rows. These V and J calls are TCRdb output, not the study's own analysis. The sample table shows about 1,500,000 distinct CDR3 sequences, and 28% are seen once. Over 7% of the sample lies in the top ten.

The donors were a few dozen Caucasian individuals from Russia, aged about 6 to 100 years, who were systemically healthy. Around 9.8 milliliters of peripheral blood were collected from each donor into EDTA-treated Vacutainer tubes. Ficoll-Paque density-gradient centrifugation was used to isolate PBMCs, with at least 6.5 million obtained per sample. Trizol reagent was used to extract total RNA from PBMCs, with at least 5.5 micrograms per sample. Naive CD45RAhigh/CD27high T cell percentages were measured by flow cytometry on a PBMC aliquot from every donor. CDR1 and CDR2, looked up from the germline V gene, are SGHTA and FQGNSA. Taken from cysteine to phenylalanine, the CDR3 has 12 residues. The sequence is cut down to CDR3 DNA, 36 bases in frame from base 1.

This receptor was identified in a woman in her twenties or thirties in good health. The rearrangement combines TRBV7-2 with TRBJ1-2, with the D gene call left open. The specimen sequenced was blood. The CDR3 region has the sequence CAGSLVGYGYTF. At the DNA level, the sequence is TGTGCCGGCAGCTTAGTGGGGTATGGCTACACCTTC.